Below are 7 T cell receptor beta chains sequenced from a single sample in a study of blood T cells in healthy people across ages (dated by TCRdb to between 2014 and 2016). Library preparation was by 5' RACE. Sequencing was carried out with an Illumina HiSeq 2500. A second PCR of 7 to 11 cycles was run with a J-beta primer mix and a sample-barcoded 5' primer. TCRdb ran its own pipeline on the public reads, namely fastp trimming at Q25 and MiXCR clone calling, and kept in-frame beta chains. Every distinct CDR3 protein forms one entry, paired with its most common genes and DNA. Within this sample are some 700,000 distinct CDR3 sequences, with roughly 45% of them counted one time only. 20% to 25% of the sample comes from the top ten. The sequenced material came from blood. These receptors originate from a woman in her sixties in good health.

This chain connects TRBV7-9 to TRBJ2-5; weak D call: TRBD2 (6 bases). The germline CDR1 and CDR2 sequences are SEHNR and FQNEAQ (reference sequence). V shed 5 bases and J shed 2 bases, with 18 bases lying between them. The CDR3 is 16 residues long. The CDR3 here is CASSLGHGRQQETQYF. CDR3 in DNA: TGTGCCAGCAGCCTAGGCCACGGGAGACAACAAGAGACCCAGTACTTC.

The CDR3 loop reads CASTKGGGRNEKLFF. Written as DNA, the CDR3 is TGTGCCAGCACTAAAGGGGGGGGCCGGAATGAAAAACTGTTTTTT. This chain links TRBV12-3 or TRBV12-4 with TRBJ1-4; D perhaps matches TRBD1 (6 bases). The CDR3 is made up of 15 amino acids. V was pared by 7 bases and J by 5 bases, with 17 bases between.

Many counts were recorded for this clonotype. The V gene is TRBV20-1, the J gene TRBJ2-7; 7 bases are shared with TRBD2. Per the germline V gene, CDR1 is DFQATT and CDR2 is SNEGSKA (reference sequence). CDR3 length: 13 amino acids. V was clipped by 0 bases and J by 3 bases; unmatched bases: 2. The CDR3 DNA is TGCAGTGCTAGAGAGCGGACTAGCTACGAGCAGTACTTC. Its translation is CSARERTSYEQYF.

The chain uses TRBV19 and TRBJ2-5; D is perhaps TRBD1 (6 bases). Between the trimmed V and J ends, which lost 4 bases and 3 bases, there was a span of 12 bases. The CDR3 extends over 14 amino acids. The V gene's germline CDR1 is LNHDA and CDR2 SQIVND (reference sequence). The chain's CDR3 is CASSTDRTEETQYF. CDR3 DNA: TGTGCCAGTAGTACCGACAGGACTGAAGAGACCCAGTACTTC.

The rearrangement joins TRBV30 to TRBJ2-1; 9 bases are a match to TRBD2. The CDR3 covers 16 residues. CDR1 is GTSNPN, CDR2 SVGIG, per germline (reference sequence). Trimming at V came to 0 bases and at J to 4 bases, leaving 7 bases not matched to a gene. CDR3 coding DNA: TGTGCCTGGAGTGTACGAGGCGGGAGGGCGTACAATGAGCAGTTCTTC. It encodes CAWSVRGGRAYNEQFF.

The chain joins TRBV20-1 to TRBJ1-5; D gene unclear. The CDR3 has 13 amino acids. From germline, CDR1 is DFQATT and CDR2 SNEGSKA (reference sequence). Trimming cost V 0 bases and J 4 bases, with 7 bases left between them. The CDR3 is CSARDSLNQPQHF. CDR3 DNA sequence: TGCAGTGCTAGAGATTCTCTTAATCAGCCCCAGCATTTT.

A few counts support this clonotype. This sequence joins TRBV2 and TRBJ2-1; possibly TRBD2 for D (5 bases). V dropped 3 bases and J dropped 13 bases, with 13 bases sitting between them. The CDR3 totals 12 residues. Germline V gives CDR1 SNHLY, CDR2 FYNNEI. The CDR3 reads CASSDGWETQFF. The CDR3 DNA follows: TGTGCCAGCAGTGACGGTTGGGAGACCCAGTTCTTC. Together with reference TRBV2 and TRBJ2-1, the CDR3 gives the full variable domain: EPEVTQTPSHQVTQMGQEVILRCVPISNHLYFYWYRQILGQKVEFLVSFYNNEISEKSEIFDDQFSVERPDGSNFTLKIRSTKLEDSAMYFCASSDGWETQFFGPGTRLTVL.